This section outlines one T cell receptor beta chain sequence together with its context. No antigen is known for it. Stated treatment: around 19 received Ad26.COV2.S at low or high dose, single or two shots; about 5 received placebo; per-sample allocation not given. Samples analyzed were those drawn on day 63 after the first vaccine or placebo injection. It was an adult aged 18-55 years in Boston who was the donor. TCRdb keeps only in-frame clones here, not all; method: immunoSEQ multiplex PCR. Of about 220,000 clones in the sample, more than 75% were seen once. This record belongs to a study of Ad26.COV2.S vaccination and SARS-CoV-2 variants. Per the germline V gene, CDR1 is MNHEY and CDR2 is SMNVEV (reference sequence). The CDR3 loop spans 15 amino acids. V dropped 4 bases and J dropped 6; count of bases not matched to a gene: 6. Whole-study results and caveats: Placebo recipients trailed vaccine recipients in spike-specific TCR breadth.

This TCR was sampled from a person aged 18-65 years who received the Ad26.COV2.S COVID-19 vaccine or a placebo. The rearrangement uses TRBV27 and TRBJ1-6, with TRBD1 matching over 7 bases. The specimen was peripheral blood, collected in a trial of Ad26.COV2.S vaccine versus placebo. The CDR3 region has the DNA TGTGCCAGCAGTTCACCGGGACAGACTAATTCACCCCTCCACTTT. This translates into CASSSPGQTNSPLHF.